This T cell receptor beta chain was sequenced in a study of blood T cell repertoires in COVID-19. From germline, CDR1 is MNHEY and CDR2 SVGAGI. Trimming shortened V by 0 bases and J by 4 bases, and 5 bases separated the two germline ends. The CDR3 spans 13 residues. Authors' data handling: Reference gene primer amplification gave nucleated cell count estimates. Some clones are missing from TCRdb's copy, which holds only in-frame ones; the method was immunoSEQ multiplex PCR. V and J calls and clone size are given by that table; D and trimming were obtained from the DNA. Among approximately 260,000 clones listed, roughly 80% were seen once.

J is TRBJ2-3 and V is TRBV6-5; D gene unclear. The clonotype comes from a woman over 75 with acute or convalescent COVID-19. Sequences were obtained from peripheral blood. In nucleotides, the CDR3 is TGTGCCAGCAGTTACTCGAGAGCAGATACGCAGTATTTT. It codes for CASSYSRADTQYF.